This TCR beta chain emerged from a study of radiation and T cells in renal cell carcinoma. Time point reported: blood 2 weeks post-SBRT. Treatment described: 15 Gy SBRT to primary tumor, nephrectomy 4 weeks later. This renal cell carcinoma was of the clear cell type. Some clones are missing from TCRdb's copy, which holds only in-frame ones; the method was immunoSEQ multiplex PCR. The profile shows tens of thousands of clones, approximately 86% of them singletons. After removal of 1 base from V and 1 base from J, the junction contained 2 bases not matched to a gene. From germline, CDR1 is MDHEN and CDR2 SYDVKM. This CDR3 has 15 residues.

This specimen was blood, taken from a patient whose treatment included radiotherapy and nephrectomy. This chain connects TRBV28 to TRBJ2-7; 9 bases fit TRBD1. This TCR was sampled from a woman aged 50 to 60 with renal cell carcinoma. DNA for the CDR3: TGTGCCAGCAGTTTATCGGGACAGGGTTCCTACGAGCAGTACTTC. This encodes CASSLSGQGSYEQYF.